This TCR beta chain is drawn from a study of low-dose radiotherapy and immunotherapy resistance in tumors. Study-wide context: Intravenous cyclophosphamide at 200 mg/m2 preceded radiation and immunotherapy by one day, every two weeks. With TRAV- and TRBV-specific primers, first-strand cDNA was made, covering the alpha and beta chains.

This CDR3 region has 14 residues. Per the germline V gene, CDR1 is SQVTM and CDR2 is ANQGSEA. With 7 bases removed from V and 0 bases from J, the gap between germline ends came to 12 bases. The time point is: before trial treatment. As their treatment, donors received nivolumab, ipilimumab, aspirin, low-dose cyclophosphamide and low-dose radiotherapy. Qualifying patients carried advanced solid tumors devoid of tumor-infiltrating lymphocytes. It was with a constant-region primer and a V-primer adapter that TCRs were amplified over around 18 PCR cycles. TCRdb used MiXCR to reprocess the reads, holding one entry per CDR3 protein. Of tens of thousands of distinct CDR3 sequences listed, approximately 12% are singletons.

The source was PBMCs, collected before treatment. This rearrangement joins TRBV29-1 to TRBJ2-2; the D is unclear. This receptor was taken from a female donor with ovarian cancer. The CDR3 sequence is CSAPTGPNTGELFF. In DNA form, the CDR3 reads TGCAGCGCTCCAACCGGGCCGAACACCGGGGAGCTGTTTTTT.